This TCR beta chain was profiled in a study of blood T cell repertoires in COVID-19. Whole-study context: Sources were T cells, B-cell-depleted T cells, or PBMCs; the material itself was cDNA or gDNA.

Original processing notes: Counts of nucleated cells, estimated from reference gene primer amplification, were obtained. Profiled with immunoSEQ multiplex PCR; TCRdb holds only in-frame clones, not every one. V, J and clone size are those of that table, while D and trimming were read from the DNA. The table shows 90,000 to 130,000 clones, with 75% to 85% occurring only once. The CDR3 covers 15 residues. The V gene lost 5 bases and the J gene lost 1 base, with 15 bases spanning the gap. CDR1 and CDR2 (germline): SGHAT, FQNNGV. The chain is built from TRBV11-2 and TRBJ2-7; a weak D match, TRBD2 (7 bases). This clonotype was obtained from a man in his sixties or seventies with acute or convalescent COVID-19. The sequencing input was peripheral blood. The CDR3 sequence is CASSQRGRGSYEQYF. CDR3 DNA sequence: TGTGCCAGCAGCCAGAGGGGGAGGGGGTCCTACGAGCAGTACTTC.